The source of this T cell receptor beta chain is a study of T cells after yellow fever vaccination (dated 2019 in TCRdb). Concerning the study at large: The SMART-Seq v4 Ultra Low Input RNA kit was used to prepare libraries from fractions with low cell numbers. The cohort comprised two healthy male donors, one aged 18 to 30 and one aged 30 to 39 years. Blood samples were taken at several timepoints before and after primary and secondary immunization, and bulk PBMC replicates and cell subsets were isolated. To follow T-cell clones before and after both primary and booster YFV17D yellow fever vaccination, bulk TCR alpha and beta repertoires underwent longitudinal sequencing.

Broader findings and caveats from the paper: Computational filtering was needed because FACS-sorted repertoires could contain abundant contaminating clonotypes from the bulk population. Compared with the primary T-cell response, the secondary T-cell response was weaker but faster, peaking on day 5 rather than day 15. A small fraction of clonotypes appeared in both the CD4 and CD8 compartments, likely as a result of convergent recombination. After the booster, most of the clones that had expanded following primary vaccination were detected again (approximately 95% of CD4 and around 87% of CD8), which suggests that memory was broadly maintained. The study included only two donors, which limits how far the findings can be generalized.

The treatment or condition tag for this specimen amounts to: live attenuated yellow fever vaccine strain. At each blood-draw timepoint, two biological replicates of bulk PBMCs were collected. PBMCs were isolated from peripheral blood using a standard Ficoll-Paque protocol. TriZol was used to extract RNA from bulk PBMCs, from CD4 and CD8 fractions, and from dextramer-positive and dextramer-negative fractions. This clonotype was found many times. No cognate antigen has been identified for it. The input lacks base qualities; no much larger clone sits a single base away. CDR1 and CDR2 were assigned from the germline V gene as SGDLS and YYNGEE. The junction shows trimming of 3 bases on V and 2 bases on J, and the gene matches do not reach 2 bases of it. The CDR3 goes from the cysteine to the phenylalanine over 15 residues. Only CDR3 DNA remains: 45 bases, in frame from the first base. Sequencing was performed on an Illumina NovaSeq 6000. Synthesis of TCR cDNA relied on 5'RACE template switching, a step that introduced a universal primer site along with unique molecular identifiers. Priming for cDNA synthesis came from both the TCR alpha and TCR beta constant segments. Library amplification involved two PCR steps, and the second step added sample barcodes and sequencing adapters. Sequencing of libraries was performed on Illumina HiSeq 2500 (2x100 bp) or NovaSeq (2x150 bp). Regarding the original processing steps: Demultiplexing of reads and collapsing into UMI consensus sequences were performed with MIGEC, and V(D)J alignment was carried out with MiXCR. Vaccine-responding clonotypes were defined with edgeR using replicate PBMC samples, requiring FDR below 0.01 and a log2 fold change above 5 up to day 15. Each bulk clonotype was labeled CD4 or CD8 based on which sequenced repertoire, CD4 or CD8, contained the clonotype at higher abundance. The public sequencing data were trimmed at Q25 with fastp and processed into clonotypes with MiXCR by TCRdb, which kept only in-frame beta chains. Rows with a matching CDR3 protein are joined into one entry that keeps the most common DNA and genes. What appears here as the V and J calls and clone size reflects TCRdb's work, not the paper's. In this sample the table shows about 320,000 distinct CDR3 sequences, approximately 4% of which occur a single time. Less than 20% of the sample is held by the ten biggest clonotypes.

The TCR was taken from a man between 18 and 29 years old who received the YFV17D yellow fever vaccine. The sequencing used PBMCs, collected 15 days after the yellow fever booster vaccination. This chain joins TRBV9 to TRBJ1-5, with 10 bases matching TRBD1. The bases are TGTGCCAGCAGCGGCGGGACAGGGGGCAATCAGCCCCAGCATTTT. This yields the protein CASSGGTGGNQPQHF.